This entry describes one T cell receptor (beta chain). Its antigen remains unidentified. The sample is drawn from a study of CD8+CD57+ T cells in acquired aplastic anemia. Study-level background: DNA from sorted CD4+ and CD8+ cells averaged around 3 ug. Read counts for CD4+ cells (from healthy donors) averaged approximately 11 million. Findings of the study overall: CD8+ Simpson's diversity in patients was not significantly different from that in controls. Overlapping CD8+ CDR3 repertoires of patients and controls contained under 35 shared sequences.

Investigators profiled TCR beta VDJ and CDR3 from genomic DNA template. One entry per CDR3 protein results from TCRdb running MiXCR on the reads. The sample lists about 180,000 distinct CDR3 sequences, less than 55% occurring once. The sequencing input was sorted CD4+, CD8+, or CD8+CD57+ T cells (not recorded which) from PBMCs. The TCR comes from a human donor in good health.

The DNA of the CDR3 is TGTGCCAGCAGCCCCCAGACAGGTACACAAGAGACCCAGTACTTC. It is translated as CASSPQTGTQETQYF. The rearrangement links TRBV9 to TRBJ2-5; TRBD1 is a possible D gene (6 bases). The CDR3 covers 15 residues. The V gene lost 4 bases and the J gene lost 2 bases, with 15 bases spanning the gap. CDR1 is SGDLS and CDR2 is YYNGEE in the germline V gene.